This entry concerns a single T cell receptor beta chain. The sample contains more than one DNA sequence encoding this CDR3. This specimen comes from a study of long-term antiretroviral therapy in people with HIV. Samples were assayed with immunoSEQ v3.0 at survey level. TCRdb's table, derived via immunoSEQ multiplex PCR, lists solely in-frame clones and lacks some. This table has under 30,000 clones, about 91% appearing once. CDR3 length equals 13 residues. The V end was cut by 1 base, the J end by 5 bases, with 8 bases between. Looked up from germline, CDR1 is SGHDN and CDR2 is FVKESK. The chain couples TRBV14 to TRBJ1-2; D call uncertain. The specimen comprised unsorted PBMCs, sampled 1.8 years before starting antiretroviral therapy. The TCR was taken from a man aged 50-60 years with HIV. The CDR3 is CASSQGTGYGYTF. The CDR3 nucleotides are TGTGCCAGCAGCCAAGGAACGGGTTATGGCTACACCTTC.